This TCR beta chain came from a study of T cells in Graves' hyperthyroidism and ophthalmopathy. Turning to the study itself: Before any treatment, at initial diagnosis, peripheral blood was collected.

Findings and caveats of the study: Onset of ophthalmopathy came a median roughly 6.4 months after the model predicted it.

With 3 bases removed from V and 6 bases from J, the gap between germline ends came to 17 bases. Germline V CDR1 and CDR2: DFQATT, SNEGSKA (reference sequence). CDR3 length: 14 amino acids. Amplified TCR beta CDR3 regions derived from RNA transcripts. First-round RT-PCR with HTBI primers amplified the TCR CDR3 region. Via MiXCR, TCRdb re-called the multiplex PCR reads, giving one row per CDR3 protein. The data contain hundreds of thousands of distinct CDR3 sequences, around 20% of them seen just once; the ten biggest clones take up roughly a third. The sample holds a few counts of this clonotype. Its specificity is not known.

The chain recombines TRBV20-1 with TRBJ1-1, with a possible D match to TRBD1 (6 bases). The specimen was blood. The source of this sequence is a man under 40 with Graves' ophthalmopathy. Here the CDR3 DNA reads TGCAGTGCTAGTTACCCAGGTCGGGGGCCTGAAGCTTTCTTT. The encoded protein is CSASYPGRGPEAFF.